This TCR beta chain was identified in a study of blood T cell repertoires in COVID-19. At the level of the study: T cells, B-cell-depleted T cells, or PBMCs supplied cDNA or gDNA.

Per the original data handling: It was from reference gene primer amplification that nucleated cell counts were estimated. Clones were sequenced by immunoSEQ multiplex PCR, and TCRdb holds only the in-frame ones, with some missing. The V and J calls and clone size come from that table; D and trimming were worked out from the DNA. The table records about 69,000 clones, about nine tenths of them present only once. The CDR3 sequence is 15 residues long. Trimming removed 0 bases from V and 8 bases from J; junction bases left unmatched: 7. Germline V CDR1 and CDR2: SGHRS, YFSETQ. This TCR derives from a man aged 25-40 years with acute or convalescent COVID-19. Material for sequencing was peripheral blood. J is TRBJ2-4 and V is TRBV5-1; TRBD1 aligns across 8 bases. CDR3 region: CASSLVDRVEDIQYF. In nucleotides, the CDR3 is TGCGCCAGCAGCTTGGTGGACAGGGTTGAAGACATTCAGTACTTC.